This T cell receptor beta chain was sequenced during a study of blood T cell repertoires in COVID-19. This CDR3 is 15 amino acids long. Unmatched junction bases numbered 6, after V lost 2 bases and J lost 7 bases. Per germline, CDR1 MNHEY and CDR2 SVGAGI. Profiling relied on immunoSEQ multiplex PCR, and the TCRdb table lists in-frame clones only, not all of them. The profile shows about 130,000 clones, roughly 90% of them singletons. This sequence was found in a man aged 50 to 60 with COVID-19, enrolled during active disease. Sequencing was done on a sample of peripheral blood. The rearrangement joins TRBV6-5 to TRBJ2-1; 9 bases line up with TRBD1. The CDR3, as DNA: TGTGCCAGCAGTTACGGGACAGGGTCTAATAATGAGCAGTTCTTC. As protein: CASSYGTGSNNEQFF.